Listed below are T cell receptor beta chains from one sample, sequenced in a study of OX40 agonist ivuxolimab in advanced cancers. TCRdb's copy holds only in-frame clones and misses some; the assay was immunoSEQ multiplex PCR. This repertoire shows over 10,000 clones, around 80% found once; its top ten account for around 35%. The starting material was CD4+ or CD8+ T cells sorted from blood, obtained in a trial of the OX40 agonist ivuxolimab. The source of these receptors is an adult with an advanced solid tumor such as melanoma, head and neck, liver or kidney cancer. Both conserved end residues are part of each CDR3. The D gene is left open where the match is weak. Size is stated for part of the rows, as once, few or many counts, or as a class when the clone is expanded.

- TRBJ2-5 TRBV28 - TGTGCCAGCAGGTCGGACAGACTACCCATGGTGGAGACCCAGTACTTC CASRSDRLPMVETQYF
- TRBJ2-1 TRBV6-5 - TGTGCCAGCAGTAGACAGGTGTCGGACAATGAGCAGTTCTTC CASSRQVSDNEQFF
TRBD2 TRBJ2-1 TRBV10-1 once TGCGCCAGCAGTGGGCTAGCGGGAGTCTCCTACAATGAGCAGTTCTTC CASSGLAGVSYNEQFF
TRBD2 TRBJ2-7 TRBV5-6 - TGTGCCAGCAGCACGGGACTAGCGAGCTACGAGCAGTACTTC CASSTGLASYEQYF
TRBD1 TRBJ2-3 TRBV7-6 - TGTGCCAGCAGCTTAGTTACAGGGGGCACAGATACGCAGTATTTT CASSLVTGGTDTQYF
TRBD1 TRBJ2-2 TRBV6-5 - TGTGCCAGCAGTTACGGGACAGGGGACACCGGGGAGCTGTTTTTT CASSYGTGDTGELFF
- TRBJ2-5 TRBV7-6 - TGTGCCAGCAGCACCAACCGCCAAGAGACCCAGTACTTC CASSTNRQETQYF
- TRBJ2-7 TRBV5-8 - TGTGCCAGCGAAAGACAGGAGTGGCTCGAGCAGTACTTC CASERQEWLEQYF
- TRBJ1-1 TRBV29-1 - TGCAGCGTTGAACCTGGGGGCCACGAAGCTTTCTTT CSVEPGGHEAFF
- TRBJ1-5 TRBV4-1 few TGCGCCAGCAGCCAAGGACAGTTCCAGCCCCAGCATTTT CASSQGQFQPQHF
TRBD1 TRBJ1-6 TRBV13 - TGTGCCAGCAGCTCCCGGGACAGGGGACTTCAGTCACCCCTCCACTTT CASSSRDRGLQSPLHF
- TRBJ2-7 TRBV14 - TGTGCCAGCAGCCAAGGAGAGTTCTACGAGCAGTACTTC CASSQGEFYEQYF
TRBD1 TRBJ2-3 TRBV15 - TGTGCCACCAGCAGAGGACGGCCGGGACAGGGGGTGGTGGATACGCAGTATTTT CATSRGRPGQGVVDTQYF
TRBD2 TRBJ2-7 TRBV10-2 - TGCGCCAGCAGTGAGTTGTCCGCGGGGGGGCCCCACGAGCAGTACTTC CASSELSAGGPHEQYF
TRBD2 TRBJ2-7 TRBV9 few TGTGCCAGCAGCCTTGACGCTGGGGGGGGTTACGAGCAGTACTTC CASSLDAGGGYEQYF
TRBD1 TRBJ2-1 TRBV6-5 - TGTGCCAGCAGTTACCCAGGGGGTTATGAGCAGTTCTTC CASSYPGGYEQFF
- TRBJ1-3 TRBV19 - TGTGCCAGTAGTATAGATACAGCAAACTCTGGAAACACCATATATTTT CASSIDTANSGNTIYF
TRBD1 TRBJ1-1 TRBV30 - TGTGCCTGGAGCGATTTTGGAGACAGGGGATTGGAAGCTTTCTTT CAWSDFGDRGLEAFF
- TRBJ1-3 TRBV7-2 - TGTGCCAGCAGCATAACATCCTCCTCTGGAAACACCATATATTTT CASSITSSSGNTIYF
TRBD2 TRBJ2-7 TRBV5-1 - TGCGCCAGCATTGAGGGGAGCGGGGGAACCTACGAGCAGTACTTC CASIEGSGGTYEQYF
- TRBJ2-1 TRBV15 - TGTGCCACCAGCAGAGATTCGCGACAGGTCATCTGGGACAATGAGCAGTTCTTC CATSRDSRQVIWDNEQFF
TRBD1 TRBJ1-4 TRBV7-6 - TGTGCCAGCAGCTTAGAAGAGGGGGCGGATTCTCCTAATGAAAAACTGTTTTTT CASSLEEGADSPNEKLFF
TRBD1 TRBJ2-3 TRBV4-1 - TGCGCCAGCAGCCATAAGGACAGGGGTGGAGATACGCAGTATTTT CASSHKDRGGDTQYF
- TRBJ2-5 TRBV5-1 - TGCGCCAGCAGCTTGGGTGGGGGCCAGTTGCAGACCCAGTACTTC CASSLGGGQLQTQYF
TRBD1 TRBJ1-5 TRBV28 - TGTGCCAATGGACAGGGGGCTCTGCAGCCCCAGCATTTT CANGQGALQPQHF
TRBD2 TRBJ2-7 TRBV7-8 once TGTGCCAGCAGCCGCCCCGGGAGGGTAGGCGAGCAGTACTTC CASSRPGRVGEQYF
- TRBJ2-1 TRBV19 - TGTGCCAGTAGTATAGGGGCCAATGAGCAGTTCTTC CASSIGANEQFF
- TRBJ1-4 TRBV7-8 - TGTGCCAGCAGCTTAGGTGGAGGGGCTAATGAAAAACTGTTTTTT CASSLGGGANEKLFF
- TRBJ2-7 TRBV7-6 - TGTGCCATCCGAAAAGGGAGCGAGCAGTACTTC CAIRKGSEQYF
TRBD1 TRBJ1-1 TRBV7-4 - TGTGCCAGCAGCTTCGAGGGACAGATGAACACTGAAGCTTTCTTT CASSFEGQMNTEAFF
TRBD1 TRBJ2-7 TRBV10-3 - TGTGCCACCAGCCTGGGACAGGGGGAATTCCTCGAGCAGTACTTC CATSLGQGEFLEQYF
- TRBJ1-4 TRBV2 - TGTGCCAGCAGTGAAGCGGATTCGCTCTCTCGGGAAAAACTGTTTTTT CASSEADSLSREKLFF
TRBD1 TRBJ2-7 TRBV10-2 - TGCGCCAGCAGTGAGCCCGGACAGGGTCCCGAGCAGTACTTC CASSEPGQGPEQYF
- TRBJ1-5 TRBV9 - TGTGCCAGCAGCGTAGGATCGGGAGTGGGTCAGCCCCAGCATTTT CASSVGSGVGQPQHF